The rows below give T cell receptor beta chains drawn from one sample of a study of blood T cell repertoires in COVID-19. The data were produced by immunoSEQ multiplex PCR, yet TCRdb's version contains in-frame clones alone and is incomplete. Seen here are roughly 250,000 clones, over 80% observed once, and the top ten hold about 1.6%. The sequenced sample was peripheral blood. These receptor sequences come from a woman aged 40 to 50 who had recovered from COVID-19. CDR3s include the opening cysteine and the closing phenylalanine or tryptophan. A D gene is named only where the DNA matches it firmly.

d_call	v_call	j_call	cdr3_length	cdr3_aa	cdr3_nt
NA	TRBV5-1	TRBJ2-1	14	CASTSTVPYNEQFF	TGCGCCAGCACCTCGACAGTTCCCTACAATGAGCAGTTCTTC
TRBD1	TRBV11-3	TRBJ2-1	15	CASSPQGAYNNEQFF	TGTGCCAGCAGCCCCCAGGGGGCGTATAACAATGAGCAGTTCTTC
NA	TRBV6-5	TRBJ1-3	16	CASSYDAGNSGNTIYF	TGTGCCAGCAGTTACGACGCCGGGAACTCTGGAAACACCATATATTTT
NA	TRBV7-6	TRBJ1-4	11	CASSLGTGLFF	TGTGCCAGCAGCTTAGGGACGGGGCTGTTTTTT
TRBD2	TRBV29-1	TRBJ2-1	13	CSVGSGGAREQFF	TGCAGCGTTGGAAGCGGGGGGGCCCGTGAGCAGTTCTTC
NA	TRBV6-6	TRBJ2-7	14	CASRGLPDSYEQYF	TGTGCCAGCCGGGGACTGCCCGACTCCTACGAGCAGTACTTC
TRBD1	TRBV6-2/TRBV6-3	TRBJ2-7	15	CASSYSVTGGYEQYF	TGTGCCAGCAGTTACTCAGTGACAGGGGGATACGAGCAGTACTTC
NA	TRBV5-1	TRBJ2-6	18	CASSLPITGISGANVLTF	TGCGCCAGCAGCTTACCGATAACAGGGATCTCTGGGGCCAACGTCCTGACTTTC
TRBD2	TRBV28	TRBJ2-3	18	CASSHRLAGRPSTDTQYF	TGTGCCAGCAGTCACCGACTAGCGGGACGCCCTAGCACAGATACGCAGTATTTT
TRBD1	TRBV28	TRBJ1-4	15	CASSFNRGVGEKLFF	TGTGCCAGCAGTTTTAACAGGGGAGTAGGAGAAAAACTGTTTTTT